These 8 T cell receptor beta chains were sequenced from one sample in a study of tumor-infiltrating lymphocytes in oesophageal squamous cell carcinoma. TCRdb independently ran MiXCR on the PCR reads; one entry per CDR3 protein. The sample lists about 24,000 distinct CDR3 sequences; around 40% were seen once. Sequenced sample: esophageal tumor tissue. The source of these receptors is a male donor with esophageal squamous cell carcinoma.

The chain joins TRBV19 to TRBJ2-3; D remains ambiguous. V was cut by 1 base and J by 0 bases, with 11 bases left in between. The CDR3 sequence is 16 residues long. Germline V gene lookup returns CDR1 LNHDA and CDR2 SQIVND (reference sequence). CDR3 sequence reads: CASSIASATSTDTQYF. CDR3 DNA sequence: TGTGCCAGTAGTATAGCTTCAGCTACTAGCACAGATACGCAGTATTTT.

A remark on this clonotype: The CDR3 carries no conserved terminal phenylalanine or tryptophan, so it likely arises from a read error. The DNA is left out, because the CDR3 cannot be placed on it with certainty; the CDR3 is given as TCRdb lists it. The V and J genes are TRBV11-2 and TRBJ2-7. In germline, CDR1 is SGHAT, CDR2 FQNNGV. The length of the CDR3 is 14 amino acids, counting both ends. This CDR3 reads CASSLSRETQYFGN.

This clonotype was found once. DNA for the CDR3: TGTGCCAGCAGCGCGCTCAGGGATGGTGAGCAGTTCTTC. Translation: CASSALRDGEQFF. The gene calls are TRBV7-3 and TRBJ2-7, with D possibly being TRBD1 (5 bases). The tail of the sequence fits TRBJ2-1 better, so the J call may be wrong. Germline-derived CDR1 and CDR2 are SGHTA and FQGTGA. The CDR3 runs 13 residues.

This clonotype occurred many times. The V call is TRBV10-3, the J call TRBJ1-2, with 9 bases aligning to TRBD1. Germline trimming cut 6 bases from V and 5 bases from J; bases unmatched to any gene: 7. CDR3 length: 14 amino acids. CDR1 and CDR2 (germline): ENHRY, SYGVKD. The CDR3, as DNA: TGTGCCATCAGAGGGACAGGGTATTTTTATGGCTACACCTTC. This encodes CAIRGTGYFYGYTF.

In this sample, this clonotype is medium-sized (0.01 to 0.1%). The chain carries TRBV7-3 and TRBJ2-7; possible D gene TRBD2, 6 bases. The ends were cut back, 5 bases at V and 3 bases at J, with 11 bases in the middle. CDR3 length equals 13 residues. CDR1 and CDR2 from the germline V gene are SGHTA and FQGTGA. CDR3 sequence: CASSPRRGYEQYF. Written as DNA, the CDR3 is TGTGCCAGCAGCCCTCGGAGGGGCTACGAGCAGTACTTC.

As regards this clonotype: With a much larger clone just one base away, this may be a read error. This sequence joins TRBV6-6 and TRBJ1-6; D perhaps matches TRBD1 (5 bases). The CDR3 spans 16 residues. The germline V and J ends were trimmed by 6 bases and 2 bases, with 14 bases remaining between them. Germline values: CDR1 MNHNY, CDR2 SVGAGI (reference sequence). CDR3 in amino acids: CASRTRQRAYNSPLHF. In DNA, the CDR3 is TGTGCCAGCAGGACGCGACAGCGAGCCTATAATTCACCCCTCCACTTT.

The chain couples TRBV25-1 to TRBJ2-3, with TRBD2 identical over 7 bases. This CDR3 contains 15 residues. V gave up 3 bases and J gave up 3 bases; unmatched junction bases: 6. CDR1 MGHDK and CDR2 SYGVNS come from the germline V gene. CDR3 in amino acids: CASSDPTGGTDTQYF. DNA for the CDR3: TGTGCCAGCAGTGATCCCACGGGGGGTACAGATACGCAGTATTTT. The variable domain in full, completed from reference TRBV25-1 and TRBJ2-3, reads EADIYQTPRYLVIGTGKKITLECSQTMGHDKMYWYQQDPGMELHLIHYSYGVNSTEKGDLSSESTVSRIRTEHFPLTLESARPSHTSQYLCASSDPTGGTDTQYFGPGTRLTVL.

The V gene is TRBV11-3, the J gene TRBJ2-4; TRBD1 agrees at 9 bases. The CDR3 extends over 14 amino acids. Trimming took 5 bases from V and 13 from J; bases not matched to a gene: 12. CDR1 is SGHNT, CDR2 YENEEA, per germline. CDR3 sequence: CASSPGQGLGEQYF. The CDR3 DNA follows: TGTGCCAGCAGCCCGGGACAGGGTTTGGGGGAGCAGTACTTC.